Listed below are T cell receptor beta chains from one sample, sequenced in a study of blood T cell repertoires in COVID-19. Method: immunoSEQ multiplex PCR; TCRdb's copy keeps in-frame clones and lacks some. The profile shows some 420,000 clones, around 89% of them singletons. Input material: PBMCs or T cells enriched from blood (not recorded which). Source of these receptors: a young man who had recovered from COVID-19. The CDR3 runs from the conserved cysteine through the conserved F or W. Fields, in order: CDR3 DNA, CDR3 protein, clone size, V gene, D gene, J gene. D genes are given only for firm matches. For some rows the clone size is stated as once, few or many, or as a class when expanded; others skip it.

cdr3_nt: TGTGCCAGCTCACCACCGACAGGAGCCACCGGGGAGCTGTTTTTT; cdr3_aa: CASSPPTGATGELFF; clone_size: -; v_call: TRBV18; d_call: -; j_call: TRBJ2-2
cdr3_nt: TGTGCCAGCAGCAAAAACAGCGGGTTTTCCTACGAGCAGTACTTC; cdr3_aa: CASSKNSGFSYEQYF; clone_size: -; v_call: TRBV21-1; d_call: -; j_call: TRBJ2-7
cdr3_nt: TGCGCCAGCAGTGAAGGTTCGACCAGGGGGACTGAAGCTTTCTTT; cdr3_aa: CASSEGSTRGTEAFF; clone_size: -; v_call: TRBV10-1; d_call: TRBD1; j_call: TRBJ1-1
cdr3_nt: TGTGCCAGCAGTTGGATGGGGGGGAACACTGAAGCTTTCTTT; cdr3_aa: CASSWMGGNTEAFF; clone_size: -; v_call: TRBV28; d_call: -; j_call: TRBJ1-1
cdr3_nt: TGTGCCAGCAGCCCCCAGTTAGCCTATGGCTACACCTTC; cdr3_aa: CASSPQLAYGYTF; clone_size: -; v_call: TRBV9; d_call: -; j_call: TRBJ1-2
cdr3_nt: TGTGCCAGCACTCAGGGGATTACGGCTTTCTTT; cdr3_aa: CASTQGITAFF; clone_size: -; v_call: TRBV6-5; d_call: -; j_call: TRBJ1-1
cdr3_nt: TGTGCCAGTAGTGATCTCCCACAGGCTGAAGCTTTCTTT; cdr3_aa: CASSDLPQAEAFF; clone_size: -; v_call: TRBV19; d_call: -; j_call: TRBJ1-1
cdr3_nt: TGTGCCAGCAGCCTGACAGAGATGGTCTACACCTTC; cdr3_aa: CASSLTEMVYTF; clone_size: -; v_call: TRBV7-9; d_call: -; j_call: TRBJ1-2
cdr3_nt: TGCGCCAGCAGCTTGGACCGCAGGGAAGGTTGGGAAAAACTGTTTTTT; cdr3_aa: CASSLDRREGWEKLFF; clone_size: -; v_call: TRBV5-1; d_call: -; j_call: TRBJ1-4
cdr3_nt: TGTGCCAGCAGTTTTGAGCCGGTGAATGAGCAGTTCTTC; cdr3_aa: CASSFEPVNEQFF; clone_size: once; v_call: TRBV28; d_call: -; j_call: TRBJ2-1
cdr3_nt: TGTGCCAGCAGTGGCATCGGACTAGCGGGAAGGAATGAGCAGTTCTTC; cdr3_aa: CASSGIGLAGRNEQFF; clone_size: -; v_call: TRBV6-4; d_call: TRBD2; j_call: TRBJ2-1
cdr3_nt: TGTGCCAGCAGGCCAATAGGGGTGTCGACTAATGAAAAACTGTTTTTT; cdr3_aa: CASRPIGVSTNEKLFF; clone_size: -; v_call: TRBV2; d_call: -; j_call: TRBJ1-4
cdr3_nt: TGTGCCACCAGTGATGCCTCCGGTGGTCTCGTCGGGGAGCTGTTTTTT; cdr3_aa: CATSDASGGLVGELFF; clone_size: -; v_call: TRBV24-1; d_call: -; j_call: TRBJ2-2
cdr3_nt: TGTGCCAGCAGTCCTAGTCGAGAGCAGTTCTTC; cdr3_aa: CASSPSREQFF; clone_size: -; v_call: TRBV7-2; d_call: -; j_call: TRBJ2-1
cdr3_nt: TGTGCCAGCAGAATCCAGGACACTTATAACACTGAAGCTTTCTTT; cdr3_aa: CASRIQDTYNTEAFF; clone_size: -; v_call: TRBV6-5; d_call: -; j_call: TRBJ1-1
cdr3_nt: TGTGCCAGCAGCTTAGATAGGGCTAGCGGCTACAAAAACATTCAGTACTTC; cdr3_aa: CASSLDRASGYKNIQYF; clone_size: -; v_call: TRBV7-9; d_call: TRBD2; j_call: TRBJ2-4